The rows below give T cell receptor beta chains drawn from one sample of a study of chemoradiotherapy in HPV16-positive cancers. Sequencing used immunoSEQ multiplex PCR; TCRdb keeps in-frame clones, though not all of them. The sample yields roughly 3,900 clones, roughly 80% seen once. The sample in question was tumor tissue, obtained from a patient who underwent chemoradiotherapy. The receptors were sampled from a human donor with HPV-associated anogenital cancer. CDR3s include the opening cysteine and the closing phenylalanine or tryptophan. The order of the fields is V gene, J gene, D gene, clone size, CDR3 protein, CDR3 DNA. The D gene is left open where the match is weak. Expanded clones are given a class, and other clones once, few, many or no size at all.

>TRBV19|TRBJ1-5|NA|once
CASSPDRNQPQHF
TGTGCCAGTAGCCCGGACAGAAATCAGCCCCAGCATTTT
>TRBV20-1|TRBJ2-7|NA|NA
CSARDNYEQYF
TGCAGTGCTAGGGACAACTACGAGCAGTACTTC
>TRBV5-4|TRBJ1-2|NA|NA
CASSSENTELNYGYTF
TGTGCCAGCAGCTCGGAAAACACAGAACTTAACTATGGCTACACCTTC
>TRBV2|TRBJ1-5|NA|NA
CASSVLGQPQHF
TGTGCCAGCAGTGTACTCGGTCAGCCCCAGCATTTT
>TRBV5-6|TRBJ1-2|NA|NA
CASSRSGPVGYGYTF
TGTGCCAGCAGCAGGTCCGGGCCGGTGGGCTATGGCTACACCTTC
>TRBV10-3|TRBJ2-1|TRBD2|once
CAISDPGLVDEQFF
TGTGCCATCAGTGACCCAGGACTAGTCGATGAGCAGTTCTTC
>TRBV2|TRBJ2-5|NA|NA
CASTIEFQETQYF
TGTGCCAGCACAATAGAGTTCCAAGAGACCCAGTACTTC
>TRBV25-1|TRBJ1-1|NA|NA
CASTPLRGPTEAFF
TGTGCCAGCACCCCCCTTCGGGGGCCCACTGAAGCTTTCTTT
>TRBV25-1|TRBJ2-3|NA|once
CASSITSTDTQYF
TGTGCCAGCAGTATAACTAGCACAGATACGCAGTATTTT
>TRBV2|TRBJ1-3|NA|once
CASSEYPGSGNTIYF
TGTGCCAGCAGTGAATACCCAGGCTCTGGAAACACCATATATTTT
>TRBV5-1|TRBJ2-7|NA|NA
CASSLGGENYEQYF
TGCGCCAGCAGCTTGGGGGGCGAAAATTACGAGCAGTACTTC
>TRBV5-1|TRBJ2-1|TRBD2|NA
CASSMTGLAGLRSSYNEQFF
TGCGCCAGCAGCATGACTGGACTAGCGGGACTAAGAAGCTCCTACAATGAGCAGTTCTTC
>TRBV4-1|TRBJ2-6|TRBD2|NA
CASSLRHGLAGVGANVLTF
TGCGCCAGCAGCCTACGACACGGACTAGCGGGAGTTGGGGCCAACGTCCTGACTTTC
>TRBV7-2|TRBJ2-3|NA|NA
CASSLRAGPTDTQYF
TGTGCCAGCAGCTTACGAGCGGGCCCCACAGATACGCAGTATTTT
>TRBV6-5|TRBJ1-6|TRBD1|NA
CASTLTGVYNSPLHF
TGTGCCAGCACCCTCACAGGGGTTTATAATTCACCCCTCCACTTT
>TRBV5-6|TRBJ1-2|NA|few
CASSLDHINYGYTF
TGTGCCAGCAGCTTGGATCACATTAACTATGGCTACACCTTC
>TRBV7-9|TRBJ2-3|NA|NA
CASSPSTDTQYF
TGTGCCAGCAGCCCGAGCACAGATACGCAGTATTTT
>TRBV5-5|TRBJ2-1|TRBD1|NA
CASSPTGAEQFF
TGTGCCAGCAGCCCGACAGGGGCTGAGCAGTTCTTC
>TRBV6-1|TRBJ1-2|NA|NA
CASSHPAGVNYGYTF
TGTGCCAGCAGCCACCCGGCCGGGGTCAACTATGGCTACACCTTC
>TRBV2|TRBJ2-5|TRBD2|few
CASSELPSGGALGQETQYF
TGTGCCAGCAGTGAACTGCCTAGCGGGGGGGCGTTGGGGCAAGAGACCCAGTACTTC
>TRBV9|TRBJ2-7|NA|NA
CASSVEGTYEQYF
TGTGCCAGCAGCGTTGAGGGAACCTACGAGCAGTACTTC
>TRBV9|TRBJ2-2|NA|NA
CASSARDPGYTGELFF
TGTGCCAGCAGCGCTCGGGACCCAGGATACACCGGGGAGCTGTTTTTT
>TRBV5-1|TRBJ1-2|NA|NA
CASSLGFSDGYTF
TGCGCCAGCAGCTTGGGGTTTTCGGATGGCTACACCTTC
>TRBV5-5|TRBJ2-5|NA|NA
CASSSDWGRETQYF
TGTGCCAGCAGCAGTGACTGGGGACGGGAGACCCAGTACTTC
>TRBV10-2|TRBJ2-7|TRBD1|NA
CASRGTGNYEQYF
TGCGCCAGCAGGGGGACAGGGAACTACGAGCAGTACTTC
>TRBV7-2|TRBJ2-3|TRBD2|few
CASSLQYLAGATDTQYF
TGTGCCAGCAGCTTACAGTACCTAGCGGGGGCCACAGATACGCAGTATTTT
>TRBV11-3|TRBJ2-1|NA|NA
CASSLARRWDNEQFF
TGTGCCAGCAGCTTAGCCCGCCGTTGGGACAATGAGCAGTTCTTC
>TRBV6-5|TRBJ2-5|TRBD2|NA
CASSSSGGDGETQYF
TGTGCCAGCAGTTCCAGCGGGGGGGATGGAGAGACCCAGTACTTC
>TRBV7-8|TRBJ1-2|NA|NA
CASSPVRGNGYTF
TGTGCCAGCAGCCCAGTTCGCGGGAACGGCTACACCTTC
>TRBV4-1|TRBJ1-2|NA|NA
CASSQATANYGYTF
TGCGCCAGCAGCCAAGCGACCGCAAACTATGGCTACACCTTC
>TRBV2|TRBJ1-3|NA|NA
CASSREAGSGNTIYF
TGTGCCAGCAGCCGAGAGGCAGGCTCTGGAAACACCATATATTTT
>TRBV2|TRBJ1-5|TRBD1|NA
CASSAGQASNQPQHF
TGTGCCAGCAGTGCCGGACAGGCTAGCAATCAGCCCCAGCATTTT
>TRBV21-1|TRBJ2-1|NA|NA
CASSNKTGDRAGGPYEQFF
TGTGCCAGCAGCAACAAGACGGGGGACAGAGCGGGAGGGCCCTATGAGCAGTTCTTC
>TRBV6-1|TRBJ2-5|TRBD2|NA
CASSEGGWTSGRIQETQYF
TGTGCCAGCAGTGAAGGAGGATGGACTAGCGGGAGAATACAAGAGACCCAGTACTTC
>TRBV9|TRBJ2-1|NA|NA
CASSVAGGLKSSYNEQFF
TGTGCCAGCAGCGTAGCGGGGGGCCTGAAGAGCTCCTACAATGAGCAGTTCTTC
>TRBV28|TRBJ1-3|TRBD1|NA
CASSLQGAGNTIYF
TGTGCCAGCAGTTTACAGGGGGCTGGAAACACCATATATTTT
>TRBV5-4|TRBJ2-7|NA|once
CASSLQMRWDEQYF
TGTGCCAGCAGCCTTCAAATGCGTTGGGACGAGCAGTACTTC
>TRBV6-5|TRBJ1-5|NA|once
CASTYRRGESNQPQHF
TGTGCCAGCACTTATAGGCGGGGAGAGAGCAATCAGCCCCAGCATTTT
>TRBV5-6|TRBJ1-2|NA|NA
CASSLDTYYGYTF
TGTGCCAGCAGCTTGGACACATACTATGGCTACACCTTC
>TRBV10-1|TRBJ2-2|NA|NA
CASSERPPQAGTGELFF
TGCGCCAGCAGTGAGCGACCTCCTCAAGCGGGCACCGGGGAGCTGTTTTTT
>TRBV29-1|TRBJ1-1|NA|NA
CSVEVSRAEAFF
TGCAGCGTTGAAGTAAGTAGAGCTGAAGCTTTCTTT
>TRBV6-1|TRBJ2-7|NA|NA
CASSAPEQYF
TGTGCCAGCAGTGCCCCCGAGCAGTACTTC
>TRBV10-3|TRBJ2-7|NA|NA
CAISGLNEQYF
TGTGCCATCAGTGGCTTGAACGAGCAGTACTTC
>TRBV7-9|TRBJ1-2|NA|few
CASSEPQGRGYTF
TGTGCCAGCAGCGAACCACAGGGTCGTGGCTACACCTTC
>TRBV5-4|TRBJ2-3|TRBD2|NA
CASSSELAGVGTDTQYF
TGTGCCAGCAGCTCGGAGCTAGCGGGAGTGGGCACAGATACGCAGTATTTT
>TRBV6-5|TRBJ1-2|NA|NA
CASSYGGGGYTF
TGTGCCAGCAGTTATGGGGGAGGGGGCTACACCTTC
>TRBV19|TRBJ2-7|TRBD2|few
CASRRTGTSNHEQYF
TGTGCCAGTCGTCGGACCGGGACTAGCAACCACGAGCAGTACTTC
>TRBV7-9|TRBJ2-1|NA|NA
CASSLEGDEQFF
TGTGCCAGCAGCTTAGAGGGTGATGAGCAGTTCTTC
>TRBV7-9|TRBJ1-2|NA|NA
CASSHTTANYGYTF
TGTGCCAGCAGCCATACGACAGCTAACTATGGCTACACCTTC
>TRBV10-2|TRBJ1-6|NA|once
CASSGRKDSPLHF
TGCGCCAGCAGTGGCAGGAAGGATTCACCCCTCCACTTT
>TRBV13|TRBJ1-6|TRBD1|NA
CASSPRQGIGLNSPLHF
TGTGCCAGCAGCCCCAGACAGGGTATAGGGCTAAATTCACCCCTCCACTTT
>TRBV7-9|TRBJ2-7|NA|NA
CASSLMSREQYF
TGTGCCAGCAGTCTTATGAGCCGGGAGCAGTACTTC
>TRBV6-5|TRBJ2-3|NA|once
CASSYSSHSSTDTQYF
TGTGCCAGCAGTTACTCGAGCCACAGTAGCACAGATACGCAGTATTTT
>TRBV14|TRBJ1-2|NA|few
CASSQERDFKSTF
TGTGCCAGCAGCCAAGAGCGGGACTTTAAATCCACCTTC
>TRBV18|TRBJ1-1|NA|NA
CASFGAPNTEAFF
TGTGCCAGCTTCGGGGCTCCTAACACTGAAGCTTTCTTT